The 21 T cell receptor beta chains below come from one sample, sequenced in a study of blood T cell repertoires in COVID-19. Sequencing was performed with immunoSEQ multiplex PCR; in TCRdb, only in-frame clones are kept and a portion is missing. This sample has under 170,000 clones, with approximately 80% found just once. Sequenced sample: peripheral blood. Receptor source: a man aged 65 to 85 with acute or convalescent COVID-19.

The V call is TRBV5-1, the J call TRBJ2-3; D might be TRBD2 (6 bases). The CDR3 consists of 15 residues. Trimming took 1 base from V and 4 from J, leaving 13 bases between them. Per the germline V gene, CDR1 is SGHRS and CDR2 is YFSETQ. CDR3 sequence (DNA): TGCGCCAGCAGCTTGAGTCGGGAGAGGGCAGATACGCAGTATTTT. Its protein product is CASSLSRERADTQYF. The full variable domain, in which reference TRBV5-1 and TRBJ2-3 provide the parts outside the CDR3, is KAGVTQTPRYLIKTRGQQVTLSCSPISGHRSVSWYQQTPGQGLQFLFEYFSETQRNKGNFPGRFSGRQFSNSRSEMNVSTLELGDSALYLCASSLSRERADTQYFGPGTRLTVL.

The V call is TRBV25-1, the J call TRBJ1-5, with a possible D match to TRBD1 (5 bases). Trimming took off 6 bases at V and 6 bases at J, with 12 bases between the two ends. Germline assignment: CDR1 MGHDK and CDR2 SYGVNS. The CDR3 loop spans 13 amino acids. The CDR3 region has the DNA TGTGCCAGCAGCGGACATCTTGGTCAGCCCCAGCATTTT. It codes for CASSGHLGQPQHF.

The CDR3 DNA reads as TGTGCCAGCAAGGGAGGGAGGTCTCAAGAGACCCAGTACTTC. It codes for CASKGGRSQETQYF. The chain employs TRBV2 and TRBJ2-5; 7 bases line up with TRBD2. The CDR3 loop spans 14 amino acids. Germline trimming cut 7 bases from V and 2 bases from J; bases unmatched to any gene: 7. CDR1 and CDR2 from the germline V gene are SNHLY and FYNNEI.

The chain recombines TRBV27 with TRBJ1-2; D may be TRBD1 (5 bases). Germline CDR1 MNHEY, CDR2 SMNVEV (reference sequence). The V and J ends lost 5 bases and 2 bases respectively, with 15 bases between them. The CDR3 spans 15 residues. In DNA, the CDR3 is TGTGCCAGCAGTCCGACTTCTGGGGGGAACTATGGCTACACCTTC. This codes for CASSPTSGGNYGYTF.

This clone has more than one count but fewer than ten. The CDR3 DNA is TGTGCCAGCAGTTCCCCCAACAGGGATGGGTACGAGCAGTACTTC. It codes for CASSSPNRDGYEQYF. The chain joins TRBV9 to TRBJ2-7; D is perhaps TRBD1 (6 bases). The germline V gene encodes CDR1 SGDLS and CDR2 YYNGEE. Trimming removed 5 bases at V and 4 bases at J, with 19 bases between. CDR3 size: 15 residues. Drawing the rest from reference TRBV9 and TRBJ2-7, the complete variable domain is DSGVTQTPKHLITATGQRVTLRCSPRSGDLSVYWYQQSLDQGLQFLIQYYNGEERAKGNILERFSAQQFPDLHSELNLSSLELGDSALYFCASSSPNRDGYEQYFGPGTRLTVT.

This clone came up once. The rearrangement joins TRBV7-8 to TRBJ1-2; TRBD1 matches at 9 bases. This CDR3 region has 15 residues. Germline V CDR1 and CDR2: SGHVS, FQNEAQ. V lost 4 bases, J lost 2 bases, and 5 bases stayed unmatched. The CDR3 bases are TGTGCCAGCAGCTCAAGGACAGGGGTGAACTATGGCTACACCTTC. Translated: CASSSRTGVNYGYTF.

This chain joins TRBV6-1 and TRBJ1-5, with D uncertain. The germline gives CDR1 MNHNS, CDR2 SASEGT. This CDR3 is 13 amino acids long. Trimming left V 0 bases short and J 9 bases short, with 9 bases between. Here the CDR3 DNA reads TGTGCCAGCAGTGAAGCGCGGTTTGGGCCCCAGCATTTT. Its translation: CASSEARFGPQHF.

This chain links TRBV6-5 with TRBJ1-4; 7 nucleotides line up with TRBD1. The junction had 9 bases not matched to a gene; V was cut back by 7 bases and J by 7 bases. This CDR3 contains 14 residues. Germline V gene lookup returns CDR1 MNHEY and CDR2 SVGAGI. As DNA, the CDR3 is TGTGCCAGCAATCACAGGGGTTCGGGTGAAAAACTGTTTTTT. Protein sequence: CASNHRGSGEKLFF.

V gene TRBV7-9 combines with J gene TRBJ2-5, with TRBD2 matching 7 bases. V shed 4 bases and J 1 base; nucleotides not matched to a gene: 9. The CDR3 spans 16 residues. From germline, CDR1 is SEHNR and CDR2 FQNEAQ (reference sequence). The CDR3 reads CASSWSRGGLQETQYF. In DNA, the CDR3 is TGTGCCAGCAGCTGGAGTCGCGGGGGTCTCCAAGAGACCCAGTACTTC.

CDR3 region: CASSVTGGQPQHF. CDR3 coding DNA: TGTGCCAGTAGTGTTACAGGGGGTCAGCCCCAGCATTTT. The chain combines TRBV19 with TRBJ1-5; 8 bases agree with TRBD1. Looked up from germline, CDR1 is LNHDA and CDR2 is SQIVND (reference sequence). The CDR3 is 13 amino acids. The junction had 3 bases not matched to a gene; V was cut back by 5 bases and J by 6 bases.

V usage is TRBV4-2 and J usage is TRBJ2-3, with D tentatively TRBD2 (5 bases). The CDR3 runs to 15 residues. The V end lost 1 base, the J end lost 0 bases, and 8 bases lay between the germline ends. Germline CDR1 reads LGHNA; CDR2 reads YNFKEQ. CDR3: CASSQVPGSTDTQYF. The CDR3 DNA is TGTGCCAGCAGCCAAGTACCGGGGAGCACAGATACGCAGTATTTT.

V is TRBV5-6 and J is TRBJ2-7; 10 positions agree with TRBD1. This CDR3 region has 18 residues. Germline values: CDR1 SGHDT, CDR2 YYEEEE. V dropped 4 bases and J dropped 5; count of bases not matched to a gene: 18. CDR3: CASSRVDRGQRIRNEQYF. The CDR3, as DNA: TGTGCCAGCAGCCGAGTCGACAGGGGGCAAAGGATCCGGAACGAGCAGTACTTC. Based on the CDR3 plus reference TRBV5-6 and TRBJ2-7, the full variable domain is DAGVTQSPTHLIKTRGQQVTLRCSPKSGHDTVSWYQQALGQGPQFIFQYYEEEERQRGNFPDRFSGHQFPNYSSELNVNALLLGDSALYLCASSRVDRGQRIRNEQYFGPGTRLTVT.

J is TRBJ1-4 and V is TRBV5-6; D remains unclear. CDR3 size: 13 residues. Trimming pared 7 bases from V and 5 bases from J, leaving 12 bases between. CDR1 is SGHDT and CDR2 is YYEEEE in the germline V gene. The CDR3 nucleotides read TGTGCCAGCTATGGGAGTGAGAATGAAAAACTGTTTTTT. Translating it yields CASYGSENEKLFF.

The chain links TRBV4-1 to TRBJ1-4; 10 bases line up with TRBD1. J gave up 4 bases and V 5 bases, and 19 bases lay outside the gene matches. This CDR3 region has 20 residues. In germline, CDR1 is MGHRA, CDR2 YSYEKL. The chain's CDR3 is CASSSRDRGRVTLVNEKLFF. In DNA form, the CDR3 reads TGCGCCAGCAGCTCTCGGGACAGGGGCCGAGTGACACTCGTTAATGAAAAACTGTTTTTT.

This clone has a single count. This chain joins TRBV3-1 (or the pseudogene TRBV3-2) and TRBJ2-3; 9 positions agree with TRBD2. The CDR3 has 15 residues. Germline values: CDR1 LGHDT, CDR2 YNNKEL (reference sequence). Trimming took 2 bases from V and 3 from J; bases not matched to a gene: 3. The CDR3 loop is CASSQLGLATDTQYF. CDR3 coding DNA: TGTGCCAGCAGCCAACTGGGACTAGCTACAGATACGCAGTATTTT.

The chain combines TRBV18 with TRBJ2-5; TRBD1 matches at 7 bases. The CDR3 sequence is 15 residues long. Germline CDR1 and CDR2: KGHSH and LQKENI. V was pared by 1 base and J by 2 bases, with 4 bases of the junction left unmatched. For the CDR3, the DNA is TGTGCCAGCTCACCACAGGGGGCGCTGCAAGAGACCCAGTACTTC. Amino acid sequence: CASSPQGALQETQYF.

This chain joins TRBV19 and TRBJ2-2; 8 nucleotides agree with TRBD1. Trimming removed 5 bases from V and 4 bases from J; junction bases left unmatched: 9. Germline CDR1 is LNHDA and CDR2 is SQIVND (reference sequence). The CDR3 extends over 16 amino acids. The CDR3 nucleotides are TGTGCCAGTAGTCCATGGACAGGGCGGGCCACCGGGGAGCTGTTTTTT. It codes for CASSPWTGRATGELFF.

A few counts support this clone. V usage is TRBV13 and J usage is TRBJ2-1; 14 bases are shared with TRBD2. Germline CDR1 reads PRHDT; CDR2 reads FYEKMQ (reference sequence). After removal of 4 bases from V and 1 base from J, the junction contained 3 bases not matched to a gene. There are 17 residues in the CDR3. In nucleotides, the CDR3 is TGTGCCAGCAGCTGGACTAGCGGGGGGCCTTCCTACAATGAGCAGTTCTTC. It yields the protein CASSWTSGGPSYNEQFF.

The chain links TRBV2 to TRBJ2-1, with TRBD1 matching over 9 bases. Looked up from germline, CDR1 is SNHLY and CDR2 is FYNNEI. The CDR3 contains 13 residues. Losses at the gene ends were 8 bases for V and 7 bases for J; bases not matched to a gene: 6. The CDR3 here is CASGGQGMNEQFF. The CDR3 DNA reads TGTGCCAGCGGGGGACAGGGTATGAATGAGCAGTTCTTC.

The rearrangement joins TRBV6-5 to TRBJ1-5; tentatively, D is TRBD1 (6 bases). Trimming cost V 6 bases and J 1 base, with 10 bases left between them. The CDR3 sequence is 14 residues long. The V gene's germline CDR1 is MNHEY and CDR2 SVGAGI. Here the CDR3 DNA reads TGTGCCAGCAGGTTAGACAGGAGCAATCAGCCCCAGCATTTT. It yields the protein CASRLDRSNQPQHF.

The chain links TRBV6-5 to TRBJ2-4, with unresolved D. This CDR3 comprises 15 residues. With 0 bases removed from V and 7 bases from J, the gap between germline ends came to 13 bases. Germline V lookup: CDR1 MNHEY, CDR2 SVGAGI. The chain's CDR3 is CASSYSRETVNIQYF. CDR3 nucleotides: TGTGCCAGCAGTTACTCGCGCGAAACGGTGAACATTCAGTACTTC.